This TCR beta chain was recorded in a study of T-cell reconstitution after alpha-beta-depleted transplantation in children. This clonotype has a handful of counts. As yet, its antigen is unknown. From germline, CDR1 is MGHDK and CDR2 SYGVNS. The V and J ends lost 2 bases and 5 bases respectively, with 12 bases between them. The CDR3 sequence is 14 residues long. Study-level results: At day 60, the high TCRbeta diversity found in some patients originated from recipient T cells and thymic progenitors that had survived. Reportedly, roughly two months post-transplant, alpha-beta T cells arose from several hundred expanded graft clones. The authors attributed T-cell counts and diversity one year after transplant mostly to newly produced T cells.

Unique molecular identifiers were used in preparing the TCRbeta library. Each CDR3 protein is one row after TCRdb ran MiXCR on the PCR reads. The sample lists 90,000 to 100,000 distinct CDR3 sequences, more than 20% occurring once. This sample comprised PBMCs, obtained before TCRalphabeta/CD19-depleted stem cell transplant. This chain joins TRBV25-1 and TRBJ2-5, with D unclear. The TCR sequence derives from a boy between 2 and 10 years old with acute lymphoblastic leukemia, due to receive a stem cell transplant. CDR3 amino acids: CASSEGRIGETQYF. The CDR3 coding sequence is TGTGCCAGCAGTGAAGGGCGGATCGGGGAGACCCAGTACTTC.